This passage covers 24 T cell receptor beta chains from one sample sequenced in a study of blood T cells in healthy people across ages. The authors ran a second PCR of roughly 7 to 11 cycles using a sample-barcoded 5' primer and a J-beta primer mix. TCRdb reprocessed the 5' RACE reads with MiXCR, giving one entry per CDR3 protein. The data hold approximately 1,700,000 distinct CDR3 sequences, with roughly 43% observed a single time. Input material: blood. The receptor set was obtained from a human donor in good health.

The chain joins TRBV28 to TRBJ2-5, with TRBD2 as a possible D gene (5 bases). CDR3 length: 14 residues. Germline V lookup: CDR1 MDHEN, CDR2 SYDVKM. The V and J ends lost 3 bases and 5 bases respectively, with 13 bases between them. Written as DNA, the CDR3 is TGTGCCAGCAGTTTCCGGGGATTGGAGGAGACCCAGTACTTC. Its protein is CASSFRGLEETQYF.

This clonotype was seen more than once but under ten times. V usage is TRBV20-1 and J usage is TRBJ2-7, with D unresolved. The germline V gene encodes CDR1 DFQATT and CDR2 SNEGSKA (reference sequence). V lost 2 bases to trimming and J lost 6 bases, with 17 bases between them. The CDR3 extends over 14 amino acids. This chain's CDR3 is CSARFRKEAREQYF. The CDR3 region has the DNA TGCAGTGCTAGATTCCGGAAAGAGGCCCGCGAGCAGTACTTC.

The CDR3 sequence is CASSKPPSYTQYF. The CDR3 region has the DNA TGTGCCAGCAGTAAACCCCCATCATACACGCAGTATTTT. The chain has TRBV12-3 or TRBV12-4 and TRBJ2-3; no firm D call. The CDR3 runs 13 residues. V was shortened by 5 bases and J by 9 bases, with 15 bases between the two germline ends.

As to this clonotype: The junction does not match germline at one end; this may be a read error. The chain joins TRBV10-3 to TRBJ2-3; possibly TRBD1 for D (6 bases). Germline CDR1 reads ENHRY; CDR2 reads SYGVKD. The CDR3 length is 16 residues. CDR3 loop: CAVSESARQGTDTQYF. CDR3 DNA sequence: TGTGCCGTCAGTGAGTCTGCCAGACAGGGCACAGATACGCAGTATTTT.

This clonotype occurred a few times. This sequence joins TRBV6-5 and TRBJ1-2, with D tentatively TRBD1 (5 bases). CDR1 MNHEY and CDR2 SVGAGI come from the germline V gene. The CDR3 consists of 10 residues. The V end lost 9 bases, the J end lost 6 bases, and 8 bases lay between the germline ends. In DNA, the CDR3 is TGTGCCAGTTACAGGCATGGCTACACCTTC. It yields the protein CASYRHGYTF.

The chain recombines TRBV6-1 with TRBJ2-3; perhaps TRBD2 as D (6 bases). The CDR3 has 15 residues. Looked up from germline, CDR1 is MNHNS and CDR2 is SASEGT. V was cut by 4 bases and J by 7 bases, with 18 bases left in between. CDR3: CASSATWGVFNTQYF. The CDR3 DNA sequence: TGTGCCAGCAGTGCAACGTGGGGGGTCTTCAATACGCAGTATTTT.

V is TRBV5-1 and J is TRBJ2-4; tentative D call: TRBD1 (5 bases). TRBJ2-7 explains the end of the DNA better; the J call may be wrong. This CDR3 has 15 amino acids. Germline CDR1 reads SGHRS; CDR2 reads YFSETQ. The chain's CDR3 is CASSFTGQRSYEQYF. The CDR3, as DNA: TGCGCCAGCAGCTTTACAGGACAAAGGAGCTACGAGCAGTACTTC.

This sequence joins TRBV25-1 and TRBJ1-4; D not resolved. Trimming removed 0 bases from V and 7 bases from J, with 18 bases in between. Germline V gene data show CDR1 as MGHDK and CDR2 as SYGVNS. This CDR3 contains 17 residues. The CDR3 is CASSEYSGSWFREKLFF. The CDR3, as DNA: TGTGCCAGCAGTGAATATTCTGGCAGTTGGTTTCGTGAAAAACTGTTTTTT.

This clonotype came up a few times. The chain combines TRBV12-3 or TRBV12-4 with TRBJ1-2; 7 positions agree with TRBD1. The CDR3 has 12 residues. V dropped 5 bases and J dropped 8; count of bases not matched to a gene: 5. The chain's CDR3 is CASSTGQSGYTF. The CDR3 coding sequence is TGTGCCAGCAGTACGGGACAGTCCGGCTACACCTTC.

Only a few counts were recorded for this clonotype. The chain is built from TRBV29-1 and TRBJ2-7; 13 bases map to TRBD2. The CDR3 length is 14 residues. Germline V gives CDR1 SQVTM, CDR2 ANQGSEA. CDR3 bases: TGCAGTGCTAGTAGGACTAGCGGGGGTTACGAGCAGTACTTC. Protein: CSASRTSGGYEQYF.

The chain joins TRBV24-1 to TRBJ1-2; no clear D. The CDR3 is 16 amino acids. Trimming stripped 3 bases from V and 3 bases from J, with 16 bases between. Germline assignment: CDR1 KGHDR and CDR2 SFDVKD. The CDR3 sequence is CATSDQGRPRDYGYTF. Written as DNA, the CDR3 is TGTGCCACCAGTGATCAAGGACGGCCAAGGGACTATGGCTACACCTTC.

This clonotype was seen many times. CDR3 sequence (DNA): TGTGCCAGCAGACTAGGGGGTCCAAAGTACCAAGAGACCCAGTACTTC. It specifies CASRLGGPKYQETQYF. The V call is TRBV7-2, the J call TRBJ2-5; tentative D call: TRBD1 (6 bases). This CDR3 has 16 residues. Germline V gives CDR1 SGHTA, CDR2 FQGNSA. Trimming took 6 bases from V and 0 from J, leaving 17 bases between them.

This clonotype has a handful of counts. The chain is built from TRBV27 and TRBJ2-7, with D perhaps given as TRBD1 or TRBD2 (5 bases each). Looked up from germline, CDR1 is MNHEY and CDR2 is SMNVEV (reference sequence). The CDR3 length is 14 residues. V was shortened by 3 bases and J by 7 bases, with 16 bases between the two germline ends. CDR3 sequence (DNA): TGTGCCAGCAGTTTGGGGACGGCCTACAATGAGCAGTACTTC. Translating gives CASSLGTAYNEQYF.

In nucleotides, the CDR3 is TGCAGTGCTAGAGATGCCGCTAGCGGGGGGGCGGGTAATGAGCAGTTCTTC. It specifies CSARDAASGGAGNEQFF. This chain uses TRBV20-1 with TRBJ2-1; 12 bases match TRBD2. In germline, CDR1 is DFQATT, CDR2 SNEGSKA (reference sequence). The V and J ends lost 0 bases and 7 bases, in that order; junction bases with no gene match: 10. This CDR3 comprises 17 residues.

The gene calls are TRBV12-3 or TRBV12-4 and TRBJ1-5, with D possibly matching TRBD1 (5 bases). CDR3 length: 16 amino acids. V lost 2 bases to trimming and J lost 3 bases, with 14 bases between them. In DNA, the CDR3 is TGTGCCAGCAGTTTAAGTTGGGCAGGGAACAATCAGCCCCAGCATTTT. Translating gives CASSLSWAGNNQPQHF.

The V and J genes are TRBV13 and TRBJ1-1, with TRBD1 matching 8 bases. This CDR3 is 14 amino acids long. CDR1 and CDR2 (germline): PRHDT, FYEKMQ (reference sequence). The V gene end was trimmed by 4 bases and the J gene end by 6 bases; junction bases not matched to a gene: 7. The CDR3 DNA reads TGTGCCAGCAGCTCTAGGACAGGGCTGGCTGAAGCTTTCTTT. Residues: CASSSRTGLAEAFF.

The chain carries TRBV5-1 and TRBJ1-2, with D tentatively TRBD1 (5 bases). CDR3 size: 17 residues. Germline CDR1 is SGHRS and CDR2 is YFSETQ. V shed 2 bases and J shed 5 bases, with 22 bases lying between them. The CDR3 DNA is TGCGCCAGCAGCTTAAACTCCGGGACTTCCGCTACTTATGGCTACACCTTC. Protein: CASSLNSGTSATYGYTF.

This clonotype was recorded once. The V call is TRBV19, the J call TRBJ2-1; D perhaps matches TRBD1 (5 bases). The V and J ends lost 9 bases and 9 bases respectively, with 12 bases between them. The germline gives CDR1 LNHDA, CDR2 SQIVND (reference sequence). The CDR3 is 11 residues long. This CDR3 reads CASSRGIEQFF. DNA for the CDR3: TGTGCCAGCTCTAGGGGTATTGAGCAGTTCTTC.

This clonotype turned up a few times. CDR3 nucleotide sequence: TGCAGTGCTGAGCAGGGGGCATCGAACACTGAAGCTTTCTTT. Protein product: CSAEQGASNTEAFF. J is TRBJ1-1 and V is TRBV20-1, with TRBD1 matching over 8 bases. The trim removed 5 bases at V and 1 base at J, leaving 6 bases unmatched. The CDR3 consists of 14 residues. Per the germline V gene, CDR1 is DFQATT and CDR2 is SNEGSKA (reference sequence).

This clonotype was counted a single time. The rearrangement links TRBV7-3 to TRBJ1-4, with D tentatively TRBD1 (6 bases). The CDR3 has 16 residues. The V gene lost 2 bases and the J gene lost 8 bases, with 18 bases spanning the gap. Germline V lookup: CDR1 SGHTA, CDR2 FQGTGA. CDR3 sequence: CASSLGPQGGGEKLFF. In nucleotides, the CDR3 is TGTGCCAGCAGCTTAGGTCCACAGGGCGGGGGCGAAAAACTGTTTTTT.

The rearrangement uses TRBV5-6 and TRBJ1-1; D may be TRBD1 (5 bases). Germline assignment: CDR1 SGHDT and CDR2 YYEEEE. The CDR3 contains 15 residues. V was clipped by 0 bases and J by 7 bases, with 16 bases between them. The CDR3: CASSLALGTRGEAFF. The CDR3, as DNA: TGTGCCAGCAGCTTGGCCCTAGGGACCCGAGGTGAAGCTTTCTTT.

The J gene is TRBJ2-7, the V gene TRBV11-2; D is unresolved. The length of the CDR3 is 15 residues. V gave up 3 bases and J gave up 3 bases, with 15 bases separating them. Germline CDR1 SGHAT, CDR2 FQNNGV. The CDR3, as DNA: TGTGCCAGCAGCTTTGGGTTTTCCACCAGCTACGAGCAGTACTTC. Its protein is CASSFGFSTSYEQYF.

The chain recombines TRBV24-1 with TRBJ2-1, with unresolved D. V was cut by 1 base and J by 7 bases, with 19 bases left in between. This CDR3 is built from 17 residues. Germline V gives CDR1 KGHDR, CDR2 SFDVKD. The CDR3 coding sequence is TGTGCCACCAGTGATTTTTCCTTTACCGGCCACCCTAATGAGCAGTTCTTC. Protein sequence: CATSDFSFTGHPNEQFF.

The chain combines TRBV5-1 with TRBJ2-7; D might be TRBD1 or TRBD2, each matching 5 bases. Germline CDR1 is SGHRS and CDR2 is YFSETQ. This CDR3 has 15 residues. The ends were cut back, 0 bases at V and 2 bases at J, with 12 bases in the middle. The CDR3 is CASSLGDGGPYEQYF. The CDR3 DNA reads as TGCGCCAGCAGCTTGGGGGACGGAGGACCCTACGAGCAGTACTTC.